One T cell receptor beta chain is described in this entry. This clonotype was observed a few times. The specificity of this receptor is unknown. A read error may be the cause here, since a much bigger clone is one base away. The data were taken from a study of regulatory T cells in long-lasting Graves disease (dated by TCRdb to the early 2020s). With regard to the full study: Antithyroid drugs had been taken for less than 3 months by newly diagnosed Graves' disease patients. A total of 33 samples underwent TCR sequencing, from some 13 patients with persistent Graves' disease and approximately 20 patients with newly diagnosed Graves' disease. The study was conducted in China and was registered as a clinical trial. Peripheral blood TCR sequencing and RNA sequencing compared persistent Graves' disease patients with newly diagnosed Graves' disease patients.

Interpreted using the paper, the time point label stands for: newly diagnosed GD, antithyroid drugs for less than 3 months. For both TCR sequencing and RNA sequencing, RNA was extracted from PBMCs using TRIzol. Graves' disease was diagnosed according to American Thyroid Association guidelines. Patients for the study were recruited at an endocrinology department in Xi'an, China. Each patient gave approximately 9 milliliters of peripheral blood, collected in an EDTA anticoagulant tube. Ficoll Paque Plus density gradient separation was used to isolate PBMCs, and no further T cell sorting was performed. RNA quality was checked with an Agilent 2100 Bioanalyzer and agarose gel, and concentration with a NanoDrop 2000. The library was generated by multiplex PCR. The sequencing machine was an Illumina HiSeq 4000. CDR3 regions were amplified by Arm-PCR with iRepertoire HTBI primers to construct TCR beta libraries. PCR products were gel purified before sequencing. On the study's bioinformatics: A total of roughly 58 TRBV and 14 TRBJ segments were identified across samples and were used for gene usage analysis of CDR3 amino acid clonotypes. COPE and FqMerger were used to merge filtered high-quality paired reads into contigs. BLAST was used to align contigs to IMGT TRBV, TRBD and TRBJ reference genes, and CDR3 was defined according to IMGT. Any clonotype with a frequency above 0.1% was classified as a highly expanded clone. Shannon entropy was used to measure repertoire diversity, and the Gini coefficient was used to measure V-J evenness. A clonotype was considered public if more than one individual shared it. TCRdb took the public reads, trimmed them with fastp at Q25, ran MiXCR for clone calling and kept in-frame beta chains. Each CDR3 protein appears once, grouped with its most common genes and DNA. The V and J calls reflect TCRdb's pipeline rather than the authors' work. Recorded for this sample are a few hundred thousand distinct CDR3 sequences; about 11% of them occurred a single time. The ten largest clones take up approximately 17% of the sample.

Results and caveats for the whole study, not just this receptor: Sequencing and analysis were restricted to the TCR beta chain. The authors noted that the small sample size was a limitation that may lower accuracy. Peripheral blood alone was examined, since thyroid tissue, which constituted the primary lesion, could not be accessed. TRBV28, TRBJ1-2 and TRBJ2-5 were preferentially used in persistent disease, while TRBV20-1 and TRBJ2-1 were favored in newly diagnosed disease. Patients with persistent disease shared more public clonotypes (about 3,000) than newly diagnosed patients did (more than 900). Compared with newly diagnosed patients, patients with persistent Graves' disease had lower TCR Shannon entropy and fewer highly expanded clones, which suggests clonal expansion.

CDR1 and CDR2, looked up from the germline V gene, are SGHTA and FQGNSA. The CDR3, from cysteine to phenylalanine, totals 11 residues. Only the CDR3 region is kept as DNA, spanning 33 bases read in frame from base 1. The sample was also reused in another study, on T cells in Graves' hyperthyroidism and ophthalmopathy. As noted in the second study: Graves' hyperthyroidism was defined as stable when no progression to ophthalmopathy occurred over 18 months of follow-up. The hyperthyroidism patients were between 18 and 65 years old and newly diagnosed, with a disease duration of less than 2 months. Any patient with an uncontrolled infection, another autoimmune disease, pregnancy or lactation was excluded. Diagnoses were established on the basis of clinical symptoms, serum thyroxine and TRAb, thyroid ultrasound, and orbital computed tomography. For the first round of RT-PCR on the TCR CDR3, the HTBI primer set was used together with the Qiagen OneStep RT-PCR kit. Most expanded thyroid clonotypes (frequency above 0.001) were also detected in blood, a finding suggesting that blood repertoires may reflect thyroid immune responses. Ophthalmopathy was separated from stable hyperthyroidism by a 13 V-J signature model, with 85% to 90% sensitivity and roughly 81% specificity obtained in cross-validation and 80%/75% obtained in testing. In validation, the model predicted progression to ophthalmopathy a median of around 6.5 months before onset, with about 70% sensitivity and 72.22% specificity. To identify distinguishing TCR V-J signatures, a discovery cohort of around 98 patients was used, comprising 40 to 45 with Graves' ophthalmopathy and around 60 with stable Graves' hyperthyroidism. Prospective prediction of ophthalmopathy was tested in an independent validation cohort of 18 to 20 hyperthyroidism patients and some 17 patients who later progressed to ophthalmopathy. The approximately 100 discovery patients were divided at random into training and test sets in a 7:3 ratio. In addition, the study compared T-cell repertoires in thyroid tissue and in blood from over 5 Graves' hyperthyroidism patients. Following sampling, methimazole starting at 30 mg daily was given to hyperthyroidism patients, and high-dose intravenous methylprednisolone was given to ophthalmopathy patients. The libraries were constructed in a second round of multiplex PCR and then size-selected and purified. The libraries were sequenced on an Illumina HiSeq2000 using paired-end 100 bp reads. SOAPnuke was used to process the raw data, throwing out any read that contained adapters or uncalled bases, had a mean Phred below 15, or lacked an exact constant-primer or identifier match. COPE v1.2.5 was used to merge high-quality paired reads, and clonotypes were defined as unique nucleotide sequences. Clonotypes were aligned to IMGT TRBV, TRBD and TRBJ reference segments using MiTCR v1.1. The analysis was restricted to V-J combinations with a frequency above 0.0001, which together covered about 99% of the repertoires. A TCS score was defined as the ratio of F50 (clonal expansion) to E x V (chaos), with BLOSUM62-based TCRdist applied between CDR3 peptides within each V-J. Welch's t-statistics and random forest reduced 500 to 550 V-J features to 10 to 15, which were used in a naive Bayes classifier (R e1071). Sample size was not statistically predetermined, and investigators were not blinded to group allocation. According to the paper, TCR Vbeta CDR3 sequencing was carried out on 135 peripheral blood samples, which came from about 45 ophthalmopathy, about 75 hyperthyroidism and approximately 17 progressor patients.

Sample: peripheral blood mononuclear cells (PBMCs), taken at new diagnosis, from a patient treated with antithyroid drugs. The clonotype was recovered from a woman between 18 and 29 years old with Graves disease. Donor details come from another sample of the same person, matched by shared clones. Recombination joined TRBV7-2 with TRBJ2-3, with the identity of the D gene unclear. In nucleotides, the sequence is TGTGCCAGCAGGTTTGCAGATACGCGGTATTTT. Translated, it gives CASRFADTRYF.